What follows are 21 T cell receptor beta chains derived from one specimen sequenced in a study of blood T cell repertoires in COVID-19. Repertoires were generated with immunoSEQ multiplex PCR, while TCRdb's copy carries only in-frame clones and drops some. The profile shows roughly 220,000 clones, 70% to 90% of them singletons. Source material: PBMCs or T cells enriched from blood (not recorded which). These receptors were taken from a man aged 25 to 40 with acute COVID-19.

This clone was detected only once. The rearrangement links TRBV21-1 to TRBJ2-7; the table's D call of TRBD2 was not tested on the DNA. TRBV21-1 is a recognized pseudogene. The CDR3 is 16 amino acids. For the CDR3, the DNA is TGTGCCAGCAGCAAATCGATGAGGCGCCGAGGGCACGAGCAGTACTTC. It yields the protein CASSKSMRRRGHEQYF.

A note on this clone: Other nucleotide sequences in the sample specify the same CDR3. The V call is TRBV7-9, the J call TRBJ2-2; 8 positions agree with TRBD1. Germline V lookup: CDR1 SEHNR, CDR2 FQNEAQ (reference sequence). V shed 4 bases, J shed 4 bases, and the junction held 5 bases outside the gene matches. The CDR3 has 15 amino acids. The CDR3 protein is CASSSDRGPTGELFF. CDR3 sequence (DNA): TGTGCCAGCAGCTCCGACAGGGGCCCCACCGGGGAGCTGTTTTTT. The full variable domain, with the rest looked up from reference TRBV7-9 and TRBJ2-2, is DTGVSQNPRHKITKRGQNVTFRCDPISEHNRLYWYRQTLGQGPEFLTYFQNEAQLEKSRLLSDRFSAERPKGSFSTLEIQRTEQGDSAMYLCASSSDRGPTGELFFGEGSRLTVL.

The CDR3 region is CASSIGGSGNTIYF. As DNA, the CDR3 is TGTGCCAGTAGTATAGGAGGCTCTGGAAACACCATATATTTT. The chain recombines TRBV19 with TRBJ1-3; D unclear. The length of the CDR3 is 14 residues. Germline V gives CDR1 LNHDA, CDR2 SQIVND (reference sequence). Between the trimmed V and J ends, which lost 1 base and 0 bases, there was a span of 4 bases.

The J gene is TRBJ2-7, the V gene TRBV5-1; tentatively, D is TRBD1 (5 bases). The V gene lost 1 base and the J gene lost 4 bases, with 9 bases spanning the gap. Germline V gene sequence: CDR1 SGHRS, CDR2 YFSETQ. CDR3 length: 13 residues. Here the CDR3 DNA reads TGCGCCAGCAGCTTGAAGGGGATGTACGAGCAGTACTTC. Amino acids: CASSLKGMYEQYF.

V is TRBV4-2 and J is TRBJ1-6, with unresolved D. CDR1 is LGHNA and CDR2 is YNFKEQ in the germline V gene. This CDR3 spans 18 amino acids. V gave up 0 bases and J gave up 0 bases, with 12 bases separating them. CDR3 nucleotides: TGTGCCAGCAGCCAAGAGCGAGGAATCAGCTCCTATAATTCACCCCTCCACTTT. Translating gives CASSQERGISSYNSPLHF.

This chain connects TRBV4-1 to TRBJ1-1, with D tentatively TRBD1 (5 bases). CDR1 and CDR2 from the germline V gene are MGHRA and YSYEKL. Deletions cut 4 bases from V and 11 bases from J, with 20 bases between. CDR3 length: 14 residues. Here the CDR3 DNA reads TGCGCCAGCAGCCTCCTCGGTGGCCAGGGCTGGGCTTTCTTT. It encodes CASSLLGGQGWAFF.

The CDR3 nucleotides are TGTGCCACCAGCAGAGGGGGTAGCGGGGGGGCCAGGGAGACCCAGTACTTC. Residues: CATSRGGSGGARETQYF. V and J are TRBV15 and TRBJ2-5; 11 positions match TRBD2. CDR1 is LNHNV, CDR2 YYDKDF, per germline (reference sequence). This CDR3 comprises 17 residues. V was clipped by 1 base and J by 5 bases; unmatched bases: 9. The variable domain in full, with the rest retrieved from reference TRBV15 and TRBJ2-5, is DAMVIQNPRYQVTQFGKPVTLSCSQTLNHNVMYWYQQKSSQAPKLLFHYYDKDFNNEADTPDNFQSRRPNTSFCFLDIRSPGLGDTAMYLCATSRGGSGGARETQYFGPGTRLLVL.

The chain carries TRBV6-2 or TRBV6-3 and TRBJ2-2; the match to TRBD2 covers 11 bases. This CDR3 is 14 amino acids long. After removal of 6 bases from V and 4 bases from J, the junction contained 1 base not matched to a gene. CDR1 and CDR2 from the germline V gene are MNHEY and SVGEGT. The CDR3 nucleotides are TGTGCCAGCAGCCTAGCGGGGGGCACCGGGGAGCTGTTTTTT. It codes for CASSLAGGTGELFF.

V is TRBV30 and J is TRBJ1-2; weak D call: TRBD1 (6 bases). The CDR3 is made up of 13 amino acids. The ends were cut back, 1 base at V and 8 bases at J, with 14 bases in the middle. Germline V CDR1 and CDR2: GTSNPN, SVGIG (reference sequence). CDR3 in DNA: TGTGCCTGGAGTGCACAGGGAACTGAAGGCTACACCTTC. Translating gives CAWSAQGTEGYTF.

Remarks on this clone: This same CDR3 is encoded by further DNA sequences in the sample. This chain joins TRBV5-1 and TRBJ1-2; D is undetermined. The CDR3 covers 13 residues. V lost 4 bases and J lost 0, with 7 bases in between. Germline V gives CDR1 SGHRS, CDR2 YFSETQ. This CDR3 reads CASSRDTNYGYTF. The CDR3 nucleotides read TGCGCCAGCAGCCGGGATACTAACTATGGCTACACCTTC.

The chain employs TRBV5-1 and TRBJ1-1; 7 bases are a match to TRBD1. Looked up from germline, CDR1 is SGHRS and CDR2 is YFSETQ. This CDR3 has 14 residues. The V and J ends lost 4 bases and 1 base, in that order; junction bases with no gene match: 4. The CDR3 loop reads CASSMGQKNTEAFF. CDR3 DNA: TGCGCCAGCAGCATGGGACAGAAGAACACTGAAGCTTTCTTT.

V is TRBV5-5 and J is TRBJ2-5, with 7 positions matching TRBD1. This CDR3 contains 13 residues. V lost 1 base and J lost 4; bases outside the gene matches: 1. The germline V gene has CDR1 SGHKS and CDR2 YYEKEE (reference sequence). CDR3 bases: TGTGCCAGCAGCTTGCGGACAGGAGAGACCCAGTACTTC. Translated, it gives CASSLRTGETQYF.

The chain has TRBV25-1 and TRBJ1-4, with D uncertain. The CDR3 contains 15 residues. The germline V gene encodes CDR1 MGHDK and CDR2 SYGVNS. V was pared by 1 base and J by 5 bases, with 11 bases between. The chain's CDR3 is CASSESWPNNEKLFF. The CDR3 DNA reads as TGTGCCAGCAGTGAATCCTGGCCAAACAATGAAAAACTGTTTTTT.

V is TRBV28 and J is TRBJ1-5, with 9 nucleotides matching TRBD1. V lost 6 bases and J lost 6; bases outside the gene matches: 9. The germline V gene has CDR1 MDHEN and CDR2 SYDVKM. The CDR3 has 15 amino acids. CDR3 DNA: TGTGCCAGCAGGCAGACACAGGGGGCTGTTCAGCCCCAGCATTTT. Encoded protein: CASRQTQGAVQPQHF.

The V gene is TRBV19, the J gene TRBJ2-7; tentative D call: TRBD2 (7 bases). CDR1 and CDR2 (germline): LNHDA, SQIVND (reference sequence). The CDR3 totals 15 residues. V was cut by 4 bases and J by 5 bases, with 18 bases left in between. The CDR3 reads CASSTRGAPSNEQYF. The CDR3 bases are TGTGCCAGTAGTACACGGGGGGCGCCGTCCAACGAGCAGTACTTC.

This clone was detected many times. The J gene is TRBJ2-1, the V gene TRBV11-3; 7 positions agree with TRBD1. This CDR3 spans 15 amino acids. CDR1 and CDR2 from the germline V gene are SGHNT and YENEEA. V lost 5 bases and J lost 2; bases outside the gene matches: 6. The CDR3 loop reads CASSPGQTAYNEQFF. The CDR3 coding sequence is TGTGCCAGCAGCCCGGGACAGACTGCCTACAATGAGCAGTTCTTC.

V usage is TRBV27 and J usage is TRBJ2-7; tentative D call: TRBD1 (7 bases). V was shortened by 4 bases and J by 3 bases, with 10 bases between the two germline ends. This CDR3 has 13 residues. Germline CDR1 is MNHEY and CDR2 is SMNVEV (reference sequence). The CDR3 sequence: CASSSQGGYEQYF. The CDR3 DNA reads TGTGCCAGCAGTTCCCAGGGGGGCTACGAGCAGTACTTC.

The chain uses TRBV4-1 and TRBJ1-4; unclear D gene. The CDR3 covers 16 residues. Deletions cut 4 bases from V and 6 bases from J, with 18 bases between. CDR1 MGHRA and CDR2 YSYEKL come from the germline V gene. CDR3 in amino acids: CASSPNLAAGYEKLFF. The CDR3 nucleotides are TGCGCCAGCAGCCCGAACCTAGCGGCCGGTTATGAAAAACTGTTTTTT.

The genes are TRBV3-1 (or the pseudogene TRBV3-2) and TRBJ1-6; the D gene is possibly TRBD1 (6 bases). Deletions cut 0 bases from V and 5 bases from J, with 8 bases between. CDR1 is LGHDT and CDR2 is YNNKEL in the germline V gene (reference sequence). CDR3 length equals 15 residues. In nucleotides, the CDR3 is TGTGCCAGCAGCCAAGAGGACAGAGATAATTCACCCCTCCACTTT. Translated, it gives CASSQEDRDNSPLHF.

The V and J genes are TRBV19 and TRBJ2-7; 7 positions match TRBD1. Germline V CDR1 and CDR2: LNHDA, SQIVND (reference sequence). The CDR3 has 16 residues. Unmatched junction bases numbered 9, after V lost 2 bases and J lost 2 bases. The CDR3 loop is CASSINPRGRAYEQYF. CDR3 nucleotides: TGTGCCAGTAGTATAAATCCCAGGGGGAGAGCCTACGAGCAGTACTTC.

The rearrangement links TRBV7-9 to TRBJ2-1; 7 bases are shared with TRBD1. In germline, CDR1 is SEHNR, CDR2 FQNEAQ (reference sequence). The trim removed 5 bases at V and 5 bases at J, leaving 12 bases unmatched. This CDR3 is 16 amino acids long. CDR3 DNA: TGTGCCAGCAGCCCTCGACAGGGACCGCCCCACAATGAGCAGTTCTTC. It codes for CASSPRQGPPHNEQFF. Combining the CDR3 with reference TRBV7-9 and TRBJ2-1 gives the whole variable domain DTGVSQNPRHKITKRGQNVTFRCDPISEHNRLYWYRQTLGQGPEFLTYFQNEAQLEKSRLLSDRFSAERPKGSFSTLEIQRTEQGDSAMYLCASSPRQGPPHNEQFFGPGTRLTVL.